Below, 3 T cell receptor beta chains from the same sample are listed, as sequenced in a study of OX40 agonist ivuxolimab in advanced cancers. Assay used: immunoSEQ multiplex PCR; TCRdb lists only in-frame clones, some missing. The sample shows about 83,000 clones, about 85% of them seen only once. This specimen consisted of CD4+ or CD8+ T cells sorted from blood, obtained in a trial of the OX40 agonist ivuxolimab. These TCRs come from an adult with an advanced solid tumor such as melanoma, head and neck, liver or kidney cancer.

J is TRBJ1-1 and V is TRBV6-5, with 7 bases aligning to TRBD1. The V segment lost 5 bases and the J segment 5 bases; nucleotides outside the gene matches: 8. The CDR3 sequence is 14 residues long. The germline CDR1 and CDR2 sequences are MNHEY and SVGAGI. The CDR3 protein is CASSPTTGRTEAFF. In DNA form, the CDR3 reads TGTGCCAGCAGTCCCACGACAGGGCGGACTGAAGCTTTCTTT.

This chain uses TRBV7-9 with TRBJ2-6, with 9 bases aligning to TRBD1. Germline-derived CDR1 and CDR2 are SEHNR and FQNEAQ (reference sequence). The CDR3 is made up of 19 amino acids. V lost 1 base, J lost 0 bases, and 7 bases stayed unmatched. This chain's CDR3 is CASSLGLGQGISGANVLTF. The DNA of the CDR3 is TGTGCCAGCAGCTTAGGATTGGGACAGGGTATCTCTGGGGCCAACGTCCTGACTTTC.

The J gene is TRBJ1-2, the V gene TRBV4-3; the D gene is possibly TRBD1 (6 bases). The CDR3 extends over 13 amino acids. Per germline, CDR1 LGHNA and CDR2 YSLEER. V was shortened by 3 bases and J by 8 bases, with 13 bases between the two germline ends. The chain's CDR3 is CASSHDTGMGYTF. The DNA for the CDR3 is TGCGCCAGCAGCCATGACACAGGGATGGGCTACACCTTC.